This TCR beta chain was identified in a study of blood T cell repertoires in COVID-19. For the study at large: Both acute and convalescent COVID-19 samples were obtained from the United States, Italy and Spain. Sample material is recorded as cDNA or gDNA derived from T cells, B-cell-depleted T cells, or PBMCs.

As originally analysed: Researchers report that nucleated cell counts were estimated from reference gene primer amplification. Repertoires were generated with immunoSEQ multiplex PCR, while TCRdb's copy carries only in-frame clones and drops some. V and J calls and clone size are copied from that table; D and trimming were computed from the DNA. The sample includes 250,000 to 300,000 clones, nearly 90% of them seen just once. Germline V lookup: CDR1 SGHTA, CDR2 FQGTGA. The CDR3 spans 15 residues. The ends were cut back, 2 bases at V and 1 base at J, with 12 bases in the middle. This sequence was found in a woman aged 40 to 50 who had recovered from COVID-19. The gene calls are TRBV7-3 and TRBJ2-7, with TRBD2 as a possible D gene (6 bases). The material sequenced was peripheral blood. CDR3 DNA sequence: TGTGCCAGCAGCTTAGCCGGGGGAGCATCCTACGAGCAGTACTTC. This codes for CASSLAGGASYEQYF.